The clone carrying this T cell receptor beta chain is a singleton in its sample. Its target is unknown. Sequencing used immunoSEQ multiplex PCR; TCRdb keeps in-frame clones, though not all of them. This sample yields roughly 15,000 clones, of which about 86% are seen a single time; over 6.5% belongs to the top ten. This record comes from a study of OX40 agonist ivuxolimab in advanced cancers. Whole-study context: Ivuxolimab is a fully human IgG2 antibody that activates OX40 (CD134). Study outcomes and limitations: Partial responders at 0.1-3.0 mg/kg had among the lowest clonal expansion. CD4+ and CD8+ blood T cells expanded clonally by week 6 at 0.1 to 3.0 mg/kg. Some nonresponders likewise displayed low normalized T-cell clonal expansion.

The V gene's germline CDR1 is SGHRS and CDR2 YFSETQ. The CDR3 runs to 14 residues. The J segment lost 4 bases and the V segment lost 3 bases, leaving 5 bases of the junction unmatched. Sequencing used CD4+ or CD8+ T cells sorted from blood, obtained in a trial of the OX40 agonist ivuxolimab. This clonotype originated in an adult with an advanced solid tumor such as melanoma, head and neck, liver or kidney cancer. The rearrangement links TRBV5-1 to TRBJ1-1, with 8 positions matching TRBD1. Here the CDR3 DNA reads TGCGCCAGCAGCTGGACAGGGTGGACCACTGAAGCTTTCTTT. It specifies CASSWTGWTTEAFF.